These 27 T cell receptor beta chains were all obtained from the same sample, sequenced in a study of molecular identifiers for immune sequencing clone quantification. TCRdb re-called the PCR reads through MiXCR, storing one row per CDR3 protein. The sample includes more than 450,000 distinct CDR3 sequences, around a fifth seen only once; the top ten take about 0.8%. The specimen was naive CD8+ T cells from blood, with Jurkat cell RNA spiked in. Specified subset: FACS-sorted CD8+CD4-CCR7+CD45RA+ naive T cells. Receptors originate from a human donor in good health. Some libraries in this study had Jurkat cell RNA spiked in.

This clonotype showed up just a few times. The chain joins TRBV7-6 to TRBJ2-2; D unclear. Per the germline V gene, CDR1 is SGHVS and CDR2 is FNYEAQ. Trimming left V 5 bases short and J 5 bases short, with 9 bases between. The CDR3 spans 13 residues. This CDR3 is CASSPHGTGELFF. In DNA, the CDR3 is TGTGCCAGCAGCCCTCACGGTACCGGGGAGCTGTTTTTT.

This clonotype occurred a few times. J is TRBJ2-7 and V is TRBV5-4; TRBD1 agrees at 7 bases. This CDR3 comprises 15 residues. Trimming at V came to 4 bases and at J to 0 bases, leaving 7 bases not matched to a gene. CDR1 and CDR2 from the germline V gene are SGHNT and YYREEE (reference sequence). Written as DNA, the CDR3 is TGTGCCAGCAGCCGTCGGGGACAGCCCTCCTACGAGCAGTACTTC. This codes for CASSRRGQPSYEQYF.

The chain couples TRBV11-2 to TRBJ2-2; D is uncertain. Trimming left V 5 bases short and J 11 bases short, with 18 bases between. The CDR3 is 14 residues long. Germline values: CDR1 SGHAT, CDR2 FQNNGV. The CDR3 sequence: CASSPTGRRGELFF. The CDR3 DNA sequence: TGTGCCAGCAGCCCCACTGGCAGAAGAGGCGAGCTGTTTTTT. The variable domain in full, with the rest retrieved from reference TRBV11-2 and TRBJ2-2, is EAGVAQSPRYKIIEKRQSVAFWCNPISGHATLYWYQQILGQGPKLLIQFQNNGVVDDSQLPKDRFSAERLKGVDSTLKIQPAKLEDSAVYLCASSPTGRRGELFFGEGSRLTVL.

The table lists this clonotype with a few counts. The chain couples TRBV6-5 to TRBJ2-5; D possibly corresponds to TRBD2 (6 bases). Trimming removed 0 bases at V and 5 bases at J, with 13 bases between. Per the germline V gene, CDR1 is MNHEY and CDR2 is SVGAGI. The CDR3 contains 15 residues. CDR3 loop: CASSYSLGGEETQYF. CDR3 in DNA: TGTGCCAGCAGTTACTCTTTAGGAGGGGAGGAGACCCAGTACTTC.

This clonotype was detected many times. The chain joins TRBV20-1 to TRBJ2-3; 8 bases fit TRBD2. The CDR3 is 15 amino acids. The germline V gene has CDR1 DFQATT and CDR2 SNEGSKA (reference sequence). V trimming: 6 bases; J trimming: 6 bases; junction bases outside the gene matches: 14. In DNA form, the CDR3 reads TGCAGTGCCGTCCTACCGGGACTAGGGCCCGATACGCAGTATTTT. It encodes CSAVLPGLGPDTQYF.

Details on this clonotype: A much larger clone differs by one base, so this may be a read error. The V call is TRBV7-2, the J call TRBJ2-3; TRBD2 agrees at 14 bases. Germline V gene lookup returns CDR1 SGHTA and CDR2 FQGNSA. The CDR3 runs to 15 residues. The CDR3 sequence: CACSPTSGGADTQYF. The CDR3 region has the DNA TGTGCCTGCAGCCCGACTAGCGGGGGGGCAGATACGCAGTATTTT.

The chain joins TRBV9 to TRBJ1-4; possibly TRBD1 for D (6 bases). This CDR3 has 15 amino acids. V lost 4 bases and J 0 bases, leaving 10 bases between the germline ends. Germline V lookup: CDR1 SGDLS, CDR2 YYNGEE. CDR3 in DNA: TGTGCCAGCAGCATCGAGGGGGCAACTAATGAAAAACTGTTTTTT. It codes for CASSIEGATNEKLFF. Looking up the rest from reference TRBV9 and TRBJ1-4 gives the full variable domain: DSGVTQTPKHLITATGQRVTLRCSPRSGDLSVYWYQQSLDQGLQFLIQYYNGEERAKGNILERFSAQQFPDLHSELNLSSLELGDSALYFCASSIEGATNEKLFFGSGTQLSVL.

This clonotype was counted many times. V is TRBV28 and J is TRBJ2-3; TRBD2 agrees at 8 bases. V gave up 4 bases and J gave up 1 base; unmatched junction bases: 4. CDR3 length: 15 residues. In germline, CDR1 is MDHEN, CDR2 SYDVKM. The CDR3 bases are TGTGCCAGCAGTTACTTAGCGGGACGCACAGATACGCAGTATTTT. Protein product: CASSYLAGRTDTQYF.

This clonotype appeared many times. The chain combines TRBV7-9 with TRBJ2-6, with D perhaps TRBD1 or TRBD2 (5 bases each). The CDR3 has 17 residues. Per germline, CDR1 SEHNR and CDR2 FQNEAQ (reference sequence). V was shortened by 5 bases and J by 0 bases, with 14 bases between the two germline ends. In DNA form, the CDR3 reads TGTGCCAGCAGCCCTCCGGGACGGACCTCTGGGGCCAACGTCCTGACTTTC. Translating it yields CASSPPGRTSGANVLTF.

The chain uses TRBV6-2 or TRBV6-3 and TRBJ2-3, with 8 bases matching TRBD1. Germline V gene lookup returns CDR1 MNHEY and CDR2 SVGEGT. The CDR3 has 15 residues. V shed 5 bases and J 5 bases; nucleotides not matched to a gene: 9. As DNA, the CDR3 is TGTGCCAGCAGTCCCCCGGACAGGGTGGGAGATACGCAGTATTTT. Protein product: CASSPPDRVGDTQYF.

A word on this clonotype: This sequence may be a read error, since a much larger clone differs from it by one base. This CDR3 reads CASSQEEGRGAWSTDTQYF. The CDR3 DNA sequence: TGTGCCAGCAGCCAAGAGGAGGGCCGGGGGGCTTGGAGCACAGATACGCAGTATTTT. V is TRBV4-2 and J is TRBJ2-3; tentatively, D is TRBD2 (7 bases). The CDR3 spans 19 residues. Germline-derived CDR1 and CDR2 are LGHNA and YNFKEQ. The germline V and J ends were trimmed by 0 bases and 0 bases, with 19 bases remaining between them.

The sample holds many counts of this clonotype. The chain couples TRBV5-1 to TRBJ2-7, with no clear D. The V and J ends lost 0 bases and 3 bases respectively, with 7 bases between them. The V gene's germline CDR1 is SGHRS and CDR2 YFSETQ. The CDR3 contains 13 residues. The CDR3 nucleotides read TGCGCCAGCAGCTTGGACGGCAGCTACGAGCAGTACTTC. Its translation is CASSLDGSYEQYF. The full variable domain, with the rest looked up from reference TRBV5-1 and TRBJ2-7, is KAGVTQTPRYLIKTRGQQVTLSCSPISGHRSVSWYQQTPGQGLQFLFEYFSETQRNKGNFPGRFSGRQFSNSRSEMNVSTLELGDSALYLCASSLDGSYEQYFGPGTRLTVT.

This clonotype turned up a few times. V usage is TRBV6-2 or TRBV6-3 and J usage is TRBJ2-1, with 7 bases matching TRBD1. Germline V gene sequence: CDR1 MNHEY, CDR2 SVGEGT. The junction had 8 bases not matched to a gene; V was cut back by 6 bases and J by 12 bases. This CDR3 contains 12 residues. This chain's CDR3 is CASSNGNRGQFF. The CDR3 bases are TGTGCCAGCAGCAACGGGAACAGGGGGCAGTTCTTC.

This clonotype occurred a few times. The chain has TRBV13 and TRBJ2-7, with TRBD1 matching over 8 bases. The CDR3 covers 14 residues. The trim removed 10 bases at V and 6 bases at J, leaving 14 bases unmatched. Germline V gene data show CDR1 as PRHDT and CDR2 as FYEKMQ (reference sequence). The CDR3 region has the DNA TGTGCCACCGCAATCGGGACAGGCCTTCGCGAGCAGTACTTC. Translating it yields CATAIGTGLREQYF.

CDR3 DNA: TGTGCCAGCAGTTACGCGCTAACCTACTACGAGCAGTACTTC. Amino acid sequence: CASSYALTYYEQYF. This chain connects TRBV6-5 to TRBJ2-7; D is uncertain. CDR3 length equals 14 residues. V was clipped by 2 bases and J by 3 bases, with 11 bases between them. Germline V gene sequence: CDR1 MNHEY, CDR2 SVGAGI.

About this clonotype itself: The junction departs from germline at one end; a sequencing error may be responsible. The CDR3 region has the DNA TGTGCCAGCAGTTTAGACAGCTCTGGAAACACCATACATTTT. Translation: CASSLDSSGNTIHF. The chain couples TRBV28 to TRBJ1-3; TRBD1 might be the D (5 bases). This CDR3 comprises 14 residues. Germline values: CDR1 MDHEN, CDR2 SYDVKM.

Regarding this clonotype: Possible read error: a much larger clone is one base away. The rearrangement joins TRBV7-6 to TRBJ2-7; TRBD2 matches 11 bases. Per the germline V gene, CDR1 is SGHVS and CDR2 is FNYEAQ. CDR3 size: 14 residues. The CDR3 sequence: CASGLTSGGHEQYF. As DNA, the CDR3 is TGTGCCAGCGGCTTAACTAGCGGGGGTCACGAGCAGTACTTC.

This sequence joins TRBV7-6 and TRBJ1-1; D unresolved. The CDR3 length is 14 residues. Germline-derived CDR1 and CDR2 are SGHVS and FNYEAQ. Trimming removed 6 bases from V and 1 base from J, with 12 bases in between. The CDR3 loop is CASRPDGPNTEAFF. For the CDR3, the DNA is TGTGCCAGCAGACCCGACGGACCGAACACTGAAGCTTTCTTT.

The J gene is TRBJ2-1, the V gene TRBV19, with 7 bases identical to TRBD2. This CDR3 spans 15 amino acids. Germline assignment: CDR1 LNHDA and CDR2 SQIVND (reference sequence). After removal of 9 bases from V and 1 base from J, the junction contained 9 bases not matched to a gene. The chain's CDR3 is CASTVGGSSYNEQFF. The DNA of the CDR3 is TGTGCCAGCACGGTCGGGGGGAGTTCCTACAATGAGCAGTTCTTC. Full variable domain (outside the CDR3, taken from reference TRBV19 and TRBJ2-1): DGGITQSPKYLFRKEGQNVTLSCEQNLNHDAMYWYRQDPGQGLRLIYYSQIVNDFQKGDIAEGYSVSREKKESFPLTVTSAQKNPTAFYLCASTVGGSSYNEQFFGPGTRLTVL.

This clonotype has more than one count but fewer than ten. This chain connects TRBV6-2 or TRBV6-3 to TRBJ2-1, with 12 bases aligning to TRBD2. V shed 0 bases, J shed 7 bases, and the junction held 4 bases outside the gene matches. The CDR3 totals 16 residues. Per the germline V gene, CDR1 is MNHEY and CDR2 is SVGEGT. The CDR3 DNA follows: TGTGCCAGCAGTTACTCGGAGACTAGCGGGGGTAATGAGCAGTTCTTC. It translates to CASSYSETSGGNEQFF.

This clonotype was counted a few times. V gene TRBV19 combines with J gene TRBJ2-3, with 12 positions matching TRBD2. The CDR3 is 15 residues long. The germline V gene has CDR1 LNHDA and CDR2 SQIVND (reference sequence). V lost 6 bases, J lost 4 bases, and 5 bases stayed unmatched. The CDR3 coding sequence is TGTGCCAGTAGAGCGACTAGCGGGAGCGCAGATACGCAGTATTTT. Translating gives CASRATSGSADTQYF.

To note about this clonotype: A much larger clone differs by one base, so this may be a read error. This chain uses TRBV11-2 with TRBJ2-3; D possibly corresponds to TRBD2 (5 bases). CDR3 size: 15 residues. Per the germline V gene, CDR1 is SGHAT and CDR2 is FQNNGV. V was clipped by 3 bases and J by 8 bases, with 18 bases between them. In DNA, the CDR3 is TGTGCCAGCAGCTTTCTGGCCGGGGAAGCAGTTACGCAGTATTTT. It specifies CASSFLAGEAVTQYF.

This clonotype was seen only a few times. V gene TRBV6-2 or TRBV6-3 combines with J gene TRBJ2-5, with 14 bases lining up with TRBD2. The V and J ends lost 7 bases and 1 base, in that order; junction bases with no gene match: 8. In germline, CDR1 is MNHEY, CDR2 SVGEGT. The CDR3 is 17 residues long. CDR3: CASTSGTSGGFQETQYF. In DNA form, the CDR3 reads TGTGCCAGCACTTCCGGGACTAGCGGGGGTTTCCAAGAGACCCAGTACTTC.

This clonotype turned up a few times. The chain has TRBV5-1 and TRBJ2-1; 8 bases match TRBD1. The V and J ends lost 4 bases and 1 base, in that order; junction bases with no gene match: 7. The CDR3 has 16 residues. CDR1 SGHRS and CDR2 YFSETQ come from the germline V gene. The CDR3 loop is CASSADRGGSYNEQFF. For the CDR3, the DNA is TGCGCCAGCAGCGCAGACAGGGGTGGATCCTACAATGAGCAGTTCTTC.

Regarding this clonotype: A much larger clone differs by one base, so this may be a read error. This rearrangement joins TRBV2 to TRBJ1-1; 7 positions agree with TRBD1. CDR1 and CDR2 from the germline V gene are SNHLY and FYNNEI. The CDR3 contains 14 residues. The CDR3 is CVSSTETGWTEAFF. CDR3 sequence (DNA): TGTGTCAGCAGCACCGAGACAGGGTGGACTGAAGCTTTCTTT.

The chain couples TRBV5-6 to TRBJ2-6; maybe TRBD1 (6 bases). V was clipped by 2 bases and J by 1 base, with 16 bases between them. Germline values: CDR1 SGHDT, CDR2 YYEEEE. The CDR3 extends over 18 amino acids. CDR3 protein: CASSLFGQNPSGANVLTF. The CDR3 DNA reads as TGTGCCAGCAGCTTATTTGGACAGAACCCTTCTGGGGCCAACGTCCTGACTTTC.

This clonotype was seen only a few times. The rearrangement joins TRBV6-2 or TRBV6-3 to TRBJ1-5; D uncertain. CDR3 length equals 15 residues. Germline CDR1 is MNHEY and CDR2 is SVGEGT. V was shortened by 2 bases and J by 0 bases, with 8 bases between the two germline ends. The CDR3 loop is CASSYGQISNQPQHF. As DNA, the CDR3 is TGTGCCAGCAGTTACGGGCAGATTAGCAATCAGCCCCAGCATTTT.